What follows are 30 T cell receptor beta chains derived from one specimen sequenced in a study of T cell responses to AZD1222 COVID-19 vaccine. The repertoire was sequenced with immunoSEQ multiplex PCR; TCRdb's copy has only in-frame clones and lacks some. Among more than 140,000 clones listed, roughly 89% were seen once. Sequencing was performed on peripheral blood, taken on day 0 of AZD1222 vaccination. These receptors were collected from an adult in good health.

V usage is TRBV7-9 and J usage is TRBJ1-5; unclear D gene. Trimming shortened V by 5 bases and J by 0 bases, and 8 bases separated the two germline ends. Germline lookup yields CDR1 SEHNR and CDR2 FQNEAQ (reference sequence). The CDR3 is made up of 14 amino acids. The CDR3 nucleotides read TGTGCCAGCAGCCAGGCCGATAGCAATCAGCCCCAGCATTTT. Encoded protein: CASSQADSNQPQHF.

This sequence joins TRBV11-1 and TRBJ2-5; D may be TRBD2 (6 bases). Trimming cost V 5 bases and J 5 bases, with 12 bases left between them. CDR3 length: 13 residues. Germline CDR1 and CDR2: SGHAT and FQDESV (reference sequence). As DNA, the CDR3 is TGTGCCAGCAGCCAGACTAGGGGCGAGACCCAGTACTTC. It specifies CASSQTRGETQYF. Based on the CDR3 plus reference TRBV11-1 and TRBJ2-5, the full variable domain is EAEVAQSPRYKITEKSQAVAFWCDPISGHATLYWYRQILGQGPELLVQFQDESVVDDSQLPKDRFSAERLKGVDSTLKIQPAELGDSAMYLCASSQTRGETQYFGPGTRLLVL.

The J gene is TRBJ1-2, the V gene TRBV12-5; 8 nucleotides match TRBD1. V trimming: 1 base; J trimming: 7 bases; junction bases outside the gene matches: 2. The germline gives CDR1 LGHNT, CDR2 FRNRAP. The CDR3 runs to 13 residues. As DNA, the CDR3 is TGTGCTAGTGGTTTGGACAGGGGGTCTGGCTACACCTTC. It yields the protein CASGLDRGSGYTF.

CDR3 sequence reads: CSVVFNYGYTF. CDR3 nucleotide sequence: TGCAGCGTTGTCTTTAACTATGGCTACACCTTC. V usage is TRBV29-1 and J usage is TRBJ1-2, with D unresolved. With 4 bases removed from V and 1 base from J, the gap between germline ends came to 4 bases. CDR1 and CDR2 from the germline V gene are SQVTM and ANQGSEA. The CDR3 totals 11 residues.

The chain's CDR3 is CASSPRTGFDYGYTF. The CDR3 DNA is TGTGCCAGCAGCCCTCGGACAGGGTTTGACTATGGCTACACCTTC. This rearrangement joins TRBV7-9 to TRBJ1-2; 8 bases align to TRBD1. Germline lookup yields CDR1 SEHNR and CDR2 FQNEAQ (reference sequence). Germline trimming cut 5 bases from V and 3 bases from J; bases unmatched to any gene: 8. The CDR3 sequence is 15 residues long. Combining the CDR3 with reference TRBV7-9 and TRBJ1-2 gives the whole variable domain DTGVSQNPRHKITKRGQNVTFRCDPISEHNRLYWYRQTLGQGPEFLTYFQNEAQLEKSRLLSDRFSAERPKGSFSTLEIQRTEQGDSAMYLCASSPRTGFDYGYTFGSGTRLTVV.

The V call is TRBV5-3, the J call TRBJ2-3; TRBD2 agrees at 11 bases. TRBV5-3 is reported as an ORF; its role is uncertain. V lost 4 bases and J lost 4; bases outside the gene matches: 14. CDR3 length: 18 residues. The CDR3 nucleotides read TGTGCCAGAAGCCCTAATACAGTACTAGCGGGAGAGGCAGATACGCAGTATTTT. Translating it yields CARSPNTVLAGEADTQYF.

V and J are TRBV7-6 and TRBJ2-1; 13 bases align to TRBD2. J was trimmed by 9 bases and V by 2 bases; bases with no gene match: 10. Germline CDR1 reads SGHVS; CDR2 reads FNYEAQ. The CDR3 runs 17 residues. CDR3 bases: TGTGCCAGCAGCTTATCGGGACTAGCGGGAAGTGGGGGTGAGCAGTTCTTC. Its translation: CASSLSGLAGSGGEQFF.

This chain connects TRBV7-2 to TRBJ1-5; D is uncertain. CDR1 is SGHTA, CDR2 FQGNSA, per germline. The ends were cut back, 1 base at V and 0 bases at J, with 7 bases in the middle. This CDR3 has 15 residues. CDR3 loop: CASSLGHLSNQPQHF. For the CDR3, the DNA is TGTGCCAGCAGCTTAGGGCACCTTAGCAATCAGCCCCAGCATTTT.

With regard to this clone: Other DNA sequences within the sample encode an identical CDR3. J is TRBJ1-4 and V is TRBV28, with a weak D call TRBD1 (6 bases). The V end lost 6 bases, the J end lost 8 bases, and 16 bases lay between the germline ends. The CDR3 is 14 residues long. Per the germline V gene, CDR1 is MDHEN and CDR2 is SYDVKM. DNA for the CDR3: TGTGCCAGCAGCCGCGGACAGATTCGGGAAAAACTGTTTTTT. Translated, it gives CASSRGQIREKLFF.

This clone was picked up one time. J is TRBJ2-1 and V is TRBV13; 8 bases match TRBD2. The CDR3 contains 16 residues. Germline values: CDR1 PRHDT, CDR2 FYEKMQ (reference sequence). With V trimmed by 5 bases and J by 0 bases, 6 bases remained unmatched. The CDR3 sequence: CASSPSGGSSYNEQFF. The CDR3 DNA reads TGTGCCAGCAGCCCCAGCGGGGGAAGCTCCTACAATGAGCAGTTCTTC.

The chain carries TRBV2 and TRBJ1-2; no firm D call. V lost 6 bases, J lost 5 bases, and 19 bases lay in between. In germline, CDR1 is SNHLY, CDR2 FYNNEI. This CDR3 has 15 amino acids. The chain's CDR3 is CASSPRHLSEYGYTF. In DNA, the CDR3 is TGTGCCAGCAGCCCCCGACACCTCAGTGAATATGGCTACACCTTC. Drawing the rest from reference TRBV2 and TRBJ1-2, the complete variable domain is EPEVTQTPSHQVTQMGQEVILRCVPISNHLYFYWYRQILGQKVEFLVSFYNNEISEKSEIFDDQFSVERPDGSNFTLKIRSTKLEDSAMYFCASSPRHLSEYGYTFGSGTRLTVV.

The V gene is TRBV5-6, the J gene TRBJ2-3; D not certain. Trimming removed 0 bases from V and 2 bases from J, with 7 bases in between. Germline V lookup: CDR1 SGHDT, CDR2 YYEEEE. CDR3 length: 14 residues. The CDR3 DNA sequence: TGTGCCAGCAGCTTGGTTGCTTCCACAGATACGCAGTATTTT. Translation gives CASSLVASTDTQYF. Full variable domain (missing parts from reference TRBV5-6 and TRBJ2-3): DAGVTQSPTHLIKTRGQQVTLRCSPKSGHDTVSWYQQALGQGPQFIFQYYEEEERQRGNFPDRFSGHQFPNYSSELNVNALLLGDSALYLCASSLVASTDTQYFGPGTRLTVL.

This clone was detected once. The chain recombines TRBV30 with TRBJ2-7, with D uncertain. The germline V gene encodes CDR1 GTSNPN and CDR2 SVGIG (reference sequence). Trimming removed 0 bases at V and 5 bases at J, with 17 bases between. This CDR3 spans 15 amino acids. The CDR3 here is CAWSVGSHRLDEQYF. The CDR3 DNA is TGTGCCTGGAGTGTAGGGTCTCATAGGTTGGACGAGCAGTACTTC.

The V call is TRBV28, the J call TRBJ1-3; no firm D call. The V end lost 9 bases, the J end lost 0 bases, and 6 bases lay between the germline ends. Looked up from germline, CDR1 is MDHEN and CDR2 is SYDVKM. The CDR3 spans 12 residues. The CDR3 region has the DNA TGTGCCAGTCGCCGCTCTGGAAACACCATATATTTT. This codes for CASRRSGNTIYF. The whole variable domain, filled in from reference TRBV28 and TRBJ1-3, reads DVKVTQSSRYLVKRTGEKVFLECVQDMDHENMFWYRQDPGLGLRLIYFSYDVKMKEKGDIPEGYSVSREKKERFSLILESASTNQTSMYLCASRRSGNTIYFGEGSWLTVV.

The V and J genes are TRBV28 and TRBJ2-3, with a weak D call TRBD1 (7 bases). Germline assignment: CDR1 MDHEN and CDR2 SYDVKM. The CDR3 is 16 residues long. V was clipped by 6 bases and J by 3 bases, with 19 bases between them. The CDR3 region is CASRWGAGGRTDTQYF. The CDR3 DNA reads as TGTGCCAGCAGGTGGGGGGCAGGGGGACGTACAGATACGCAGTATTTT. The variable domain in full, completed from reference TRBV28 and TRBJ2-3, reads DVKVTQSSRYLVKRTGEKVFLECVQDMDHENMFWYRQDPGLGLRLIYFSYDVKMKEKGDIPEGYSVSREKKERFSLILESASTNQTSMYLCASRWGAGGRTDTQYFGPGTRLTVL.

The chain carries TRBV28 and TRBJ2-3; a possible D gene is TRBD2 (7 bases). Deletions cut 8 bases from V and 6 bases from J, with 15 bases between. CDR3 length: 13 residues. Germline-derived CDR1 and CDR2 are MDHEN and SYDVKM. The CDR3 DNA follows: TGTGCCAGCGACATGGCGGGGGCGGATACGCAGTATTTT. The encoded protein is CASDMAGADTQYF.

This chain joins TRBV19 and TRBJ2-1; 9 bases are shared with TRBD2. J was trimmed by 8 bases and V by 5 bases; bases with no gene match: 13. CDR3 size: 16 residues. The germline V gene has CDR1 LNHDA and CDR2 SQIVND (reference sequence). The CDR3 DNA is TGTGCCAGTAGTCCACCGGGACTAGCAGGAGTGGATGAGCAGTTCTTC. Its translation: CASSPPGLAGVDEQFF.

This clone was observed once. The rearrangement joins TRBV5-6 to TRBJ2-1; D is unresolved. Germline CDR1 and CDR2: SGHDT and YYEEEE. Trimming removed 4 bases from V and 6 bases from J, with 11 bases in between. The CDR3 loop spans 13 amino acids. CDR3 protein: CASSLVVSNEQFF. CDR3 nucleotide sequence: TGTGCCAGCAGCCTAGTGGTGTCCAATGAGCAGTTCTTC.

The chain is built from TRBV5-5 and TRBJ2-3; 9 nucleotides line up with TRBD1. Germline V gives CDR1 SGHKS, CDR2 YYEKEE (reference sequence). J gave up 7 bases and V 2 bases, and 17 bases lay outside the gene matches. The CDR3 consists of 18 residues. CDR3 region: CASSFQDRGGPGLYTQYF. The CDR3 nucleotides read TGTGCCAGCAGCTTTCAGGACAGGGGTGGACCGGGGCTATATACGCAGTATTTT.

The chain carries TRBV5-6 and TRBJ2-5, with D possibly being TRBD2 (6 bases). V lost 4 bases and J 5 bases, leaving 12 bases between the germline ends. This CDR3 is built from 13 residues. Germline loops: CDR1 SGHDT, CDR2 YYEEEE. The CDR3: CASSMTGEETQYF. In DNA, the CDR3 is TGTGCCAGCAGCATGACGGGAGAGGAGACCCAGTACTTC.

The count of this clone is one. The chain employs TRBV11-3 and TRBJ1-6; D not certain. The germline V and J ends were trimmed by 1 base and 7 bases, with 14 bases remaining between them. The CDR3 runs to 16 residues. CDR1 is SGHNT and CDR2 is YENEEA in the germline V gene. The chain's CDR3 is CASSLVSEPLNSPLHF. The CDR3 DNA sequence: TGTGCCAGCAGCTTAGTGAGCGAACCGCTCAATTCACCCCTCCACTTT.

J is TRBJ2-1 and V is TRBV2; 9 positions agree with TRBD2. The V segment lost 8 bases and the J segment 8 bases; nucleotides outside the gene matches: 7. Germline V CDR1 and CDR2: SNHLY, FYNNEI. The CDR3 has 13 residues. The DNA of the CDR3 is TGTGCCAGCCTGGCGGGAGGGCGGCATGAGCAGTTCTTC. Its protein product is CASLAGGRHEQFF.

V usage is TRBV3-1 (or the pseudogene TRBV3-2) and J usage is TRBJ2-1; TRBD1 aligns across 7 bases. V lost 0 bases to trimming and J lost 6 bases; unmatched junction nucleotides: 11. The CDR3 sequence is 17 residues long. CDR1 is LGHDT, CDR2 YNNKEL, per germline (reference sequence). The CDR3 nucleotides read TGTGCCAGCAGCCAAGAAGGTGGGACAGAAGACCTCAATGAGCAGTTCTTC. Its protein is CASSQEGGTEDLNEQFF.

The chain links TRBV27 to TRBJ1-2, with D tentatively TRBD1 (5 bases). The CDR3 spans 13 residues. Between the trimmed V and J ends, which lost 6 bases and 8 bases, there was a span of 16 bases. Germline-derived CDR1 and CDR2 are MNHEY and SMNVEV (reference sequence). CDR3 nucleotide sequence: TGTGCCAGCAGCCAGAGGGACGGAGAGGGCTACACCTTC. Translation: CASSQRDGEGYTF.

V and J are TRBV7-9 and TRBJ1-4, with TRBD1 matching over 8 bases. Trimming cost V 5 bases and J 4 bases; bases outside gene matches: 9. CDR3 length equals 16 residues. Germline V gene data show CDR1 as SEHNR and CDR2 as FQNEAQ (reference sequence). For the CDR3, the DNA is TGTGCCAGCAGCCCGGGACAGGCAGTGGGTAATGAAAAACTGTTTTTT. Its translation is CASSPGQAVGNEKLFF.

The chain carries TRBV9 and TRBJ1-1; 9 nucleotides match TRBD1. The ends lost 4 bases at V and 1 base at J; junction bases unmatched: 8. CDR3 length: 16 residues. The V gene's germline CDR1 is SGDLS and CDR2 YYNGEE. CDR3 loop: CASSPGQGGRNTEAFF. The DNA of the CDR3 is TGTGCCAGCAGCCCGGGACAGGGAGGGAGGAACACTGAAGCTTTCTTT. The whole variable domain, remainder taken from reference TRBV9 and TRBJ1-1, is DSGVTQTPKHLITATGQRVTLRCSPRSGDLSVYWYQQSLDQGLQFLIQYYNGEERAKGNILERFSAQQFPDLHSELNLSSLELGDSALYFCASSPGQGGRNTEAFFGQGTRLTVV.

The rearrangement uses TRBV10-1 and TRBJ1-4, with D possibly matching TRBD1 (6 bases). The CDR3 sequence is 13 residues long. Germline assignment: CDR1 WNHNN and CDR2 SYGVQD (reference sequence). The V end was cut by 5 bases, the J end by 6 bases, with 10 bases between. CDR3 sequence (DNA): TGCGCCAGCAGTCCTTCAGGGGATGAAAAACTGTTTTTT. Amino acids: CASSPSGDEKLFF.

The V gene is TRBV10-2, the J gene TRBJ2-1; 12 nucleotides match TRBD2. With V trimmed by 4 bases and J by 8 bases, 9 bases remained unmatched. The CDR3 has 16 residues. Germline values: CDR1 WSHSY, CDR2 SAAADI. DNA of the CDR3: TGCGCCAGCAGTGCTCGACTAGCGGGAGTTCGGGATGAGCAGTTCTTC. Protein: CASSARLAGVRDEQFF.

V and J are TRBV7-2 and TRBJ2-7; 8 bases match TRBD1. Germline assignment: CDR1 SGHTA and CDR2 FQGNSA. The CDR3 length is 14 residues. V was clipped by 5 bases and J by 6 bases; unmatched bases: 9. CDR3 protein: CASSPVGQAPEQYF. CDR3 bases: TGTGCCAGCAGCCCCGTGGGACAGGCCCCCGAGCAGTACTTC.

The CDR3: CASSEDRDTGELFF. The CDR3 DNA is TGTGCCAGCAGTGAGGACAGGGACACCGGGGAGCTGTTTTTT. The chain recombines TRBV25-1 with TRBJ2-2, with 8 bases matching TRBD1. This CDR3 spans 14 amino acids. V lost 3 bases to trimming and J lost 3 bases; unmatched junction nucleotides: 0. In germline, CDR1 is MGHDK, CDR2 SYGVNS.